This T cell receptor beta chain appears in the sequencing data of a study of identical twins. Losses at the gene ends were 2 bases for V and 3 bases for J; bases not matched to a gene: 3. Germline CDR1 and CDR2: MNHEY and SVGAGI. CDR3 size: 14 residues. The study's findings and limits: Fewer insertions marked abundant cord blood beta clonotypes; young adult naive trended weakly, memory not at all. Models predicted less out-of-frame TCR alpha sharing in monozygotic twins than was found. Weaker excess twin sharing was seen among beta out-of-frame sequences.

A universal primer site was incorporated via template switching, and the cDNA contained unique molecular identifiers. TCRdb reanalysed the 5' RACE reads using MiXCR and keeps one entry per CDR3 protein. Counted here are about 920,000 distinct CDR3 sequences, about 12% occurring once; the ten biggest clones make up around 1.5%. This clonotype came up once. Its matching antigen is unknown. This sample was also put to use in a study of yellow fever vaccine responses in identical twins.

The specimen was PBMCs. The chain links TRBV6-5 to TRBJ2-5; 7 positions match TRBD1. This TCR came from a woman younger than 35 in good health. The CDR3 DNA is TGTGCCAGCAGTTACGGGACAGCCGAAGAGACCCAGTACTTC. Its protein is CASSYGTAEETQYF.